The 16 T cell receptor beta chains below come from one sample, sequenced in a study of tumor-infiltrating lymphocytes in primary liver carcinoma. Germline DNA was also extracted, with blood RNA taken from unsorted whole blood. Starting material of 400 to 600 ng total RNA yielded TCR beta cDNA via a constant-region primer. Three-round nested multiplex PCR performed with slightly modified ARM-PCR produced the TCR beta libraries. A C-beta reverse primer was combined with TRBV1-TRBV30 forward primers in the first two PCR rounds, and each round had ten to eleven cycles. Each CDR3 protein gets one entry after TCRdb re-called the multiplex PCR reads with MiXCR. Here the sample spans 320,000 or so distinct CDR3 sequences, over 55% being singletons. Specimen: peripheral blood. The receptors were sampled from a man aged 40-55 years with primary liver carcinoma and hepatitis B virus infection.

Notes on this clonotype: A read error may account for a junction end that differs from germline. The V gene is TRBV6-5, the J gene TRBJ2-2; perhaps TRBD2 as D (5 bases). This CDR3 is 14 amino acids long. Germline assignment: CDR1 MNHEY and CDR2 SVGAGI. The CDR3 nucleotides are TGTGCCAGCAGCCTGGGTCCGAACACCGGGAAGCTGTTTTTT. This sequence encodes CASSLGPNTGKLFF.

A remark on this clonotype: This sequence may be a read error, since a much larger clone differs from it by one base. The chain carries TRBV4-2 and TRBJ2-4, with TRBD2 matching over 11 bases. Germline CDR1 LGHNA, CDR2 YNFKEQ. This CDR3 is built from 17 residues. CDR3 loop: CASNQGAGLAEKNIQYF. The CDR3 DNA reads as TGTGCCAGCAACCAAGGTGCGGGACTAGCGGAAAAAAACATTCAGTACTTC.

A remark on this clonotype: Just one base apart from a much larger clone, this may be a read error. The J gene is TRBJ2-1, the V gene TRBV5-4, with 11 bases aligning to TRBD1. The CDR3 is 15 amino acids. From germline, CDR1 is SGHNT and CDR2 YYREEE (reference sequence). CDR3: CAGSLDRGRYNEQFF. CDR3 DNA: TGTGCCGGCAGCCTGGACAGGGGGCGATACAATGAGCAGTTCTTC. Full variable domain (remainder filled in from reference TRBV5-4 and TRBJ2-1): ETGVTQSPTHLIKTRGQQVTLRCSSQSGHNTVSWYQQALGQGPQFIFQYYREEENGRGNFPPRFSGLQFPNYSSELNVNALELDDSALYLCAGSLDRGRYNEQFFGPGTRLTVL.

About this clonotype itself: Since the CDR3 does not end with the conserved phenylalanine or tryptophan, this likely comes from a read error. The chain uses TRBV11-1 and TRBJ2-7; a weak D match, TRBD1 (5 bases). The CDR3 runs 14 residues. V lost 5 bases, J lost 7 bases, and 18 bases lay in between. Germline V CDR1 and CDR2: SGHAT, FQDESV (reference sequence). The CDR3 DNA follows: TGTGCCAGCAGCCCGCCGCCAGGGTACTATGAGCAGTACATC. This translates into CASSPPPGYYEQYI.

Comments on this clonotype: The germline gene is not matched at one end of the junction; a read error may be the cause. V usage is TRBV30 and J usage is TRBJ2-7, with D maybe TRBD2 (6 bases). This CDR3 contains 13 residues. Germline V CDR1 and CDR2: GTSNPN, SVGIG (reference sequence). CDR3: CTWRAWGVHEQYF. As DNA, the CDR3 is TGCACCTGGAGGGCGTGGGGTGTCCACGAGCAGTACTTC.

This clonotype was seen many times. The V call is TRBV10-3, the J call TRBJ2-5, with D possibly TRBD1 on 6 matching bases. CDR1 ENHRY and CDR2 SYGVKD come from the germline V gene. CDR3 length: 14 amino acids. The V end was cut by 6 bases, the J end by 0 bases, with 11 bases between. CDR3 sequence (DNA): TGTGCCATCAGCTTATACAGGGACCAAGAGACCCAGTACTTC. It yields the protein CAISLYRDQETQYF.

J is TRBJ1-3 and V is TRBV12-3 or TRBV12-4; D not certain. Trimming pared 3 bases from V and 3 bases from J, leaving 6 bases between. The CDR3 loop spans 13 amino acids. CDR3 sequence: CASSFADGNTIYF. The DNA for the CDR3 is TGTGCCAGCAGTTTCGCGGATGGAAACACCATATATTTT.

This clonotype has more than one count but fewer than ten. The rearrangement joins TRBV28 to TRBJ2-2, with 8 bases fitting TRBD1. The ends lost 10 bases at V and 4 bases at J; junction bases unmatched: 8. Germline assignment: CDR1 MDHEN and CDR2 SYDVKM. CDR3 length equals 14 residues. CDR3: CATSRQGFTGELFF. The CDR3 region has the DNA TGTGCCACGTCAAGACAGGGGTTCACCGGGGAGCTGTTTTTT. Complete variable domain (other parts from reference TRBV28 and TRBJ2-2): DVKVTQSSRYLVKRTGEKVFLECVQDMDHENMFWYRQDPGLGLRLIYFSYDVKMKEKGDIPEGYSVSREKKERFSLILESASTNQTSMYLCATSRQGFTGELFFGEGSRLTVL.

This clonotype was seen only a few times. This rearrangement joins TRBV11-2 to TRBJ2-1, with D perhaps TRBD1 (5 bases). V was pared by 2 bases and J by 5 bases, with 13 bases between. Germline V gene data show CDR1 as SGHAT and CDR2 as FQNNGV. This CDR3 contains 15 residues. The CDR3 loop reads CASSLTSQEHNEQFF. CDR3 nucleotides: TGTGCCAGCAGCTTAACCTCACAGGAACACAATGAGCAGTTCTTC.

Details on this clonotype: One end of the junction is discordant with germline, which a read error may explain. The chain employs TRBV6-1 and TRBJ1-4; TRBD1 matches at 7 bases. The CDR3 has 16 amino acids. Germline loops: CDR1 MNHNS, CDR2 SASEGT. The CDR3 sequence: CTSAATGDITNEKLFF. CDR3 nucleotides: TGTACCAGCGCCGCAACAGGGGACATAACTAATGAAAAACTGTTTTTT.

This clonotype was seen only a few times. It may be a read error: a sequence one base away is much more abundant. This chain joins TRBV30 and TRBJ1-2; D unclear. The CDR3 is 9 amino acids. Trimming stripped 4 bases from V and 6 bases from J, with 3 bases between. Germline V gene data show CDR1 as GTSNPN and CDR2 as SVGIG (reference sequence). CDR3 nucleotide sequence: TGTGCCTGGAACCATGGCTACACCTTC. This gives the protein CAWNHGYTF. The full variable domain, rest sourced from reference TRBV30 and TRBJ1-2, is SQTIHQWPATLVQPVGSPLSLECTVEGTSNPNLYWYRQAAGRGLQLLFYSVGIGQISSEVPQNLSASRPQDRQFILSSKKLLLSDSGFYLCAWNHGYTFGSGTRLTVV.

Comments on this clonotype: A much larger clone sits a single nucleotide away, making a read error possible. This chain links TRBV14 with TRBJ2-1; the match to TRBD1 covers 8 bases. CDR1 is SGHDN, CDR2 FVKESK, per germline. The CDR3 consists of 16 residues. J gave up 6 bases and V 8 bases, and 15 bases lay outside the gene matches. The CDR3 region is CASALVEDRASNEQFF. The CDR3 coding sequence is TGTGCCAGCGCGTTAGTGGAGGACAGGGCCTCCAATGAGCAGTTCTTC.

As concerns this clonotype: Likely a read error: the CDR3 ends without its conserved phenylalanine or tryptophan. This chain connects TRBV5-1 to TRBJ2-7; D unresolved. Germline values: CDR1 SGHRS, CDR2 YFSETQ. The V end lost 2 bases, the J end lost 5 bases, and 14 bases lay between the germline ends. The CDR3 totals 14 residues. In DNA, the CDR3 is TGCGCCAGCAGCTTAACCGGGCCATCCGACGAGCAGTACTCC. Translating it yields CASSLTGPSDEQYS.

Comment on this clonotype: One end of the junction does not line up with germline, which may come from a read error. DNA for the CDR3: TGTGACAGCAGCCAAGCTACTACGAACACCGGGGAGCTGTTTTTT. Amino acid sequence: CDSSQATTNTGELFF. The chain employs TRBV14 and TRBJ2-2; the D is unclear. Per the germline V gene, CDR1 is SGHDN and CDR2 is FVKESK. This CDR3 has 15 amino acids.

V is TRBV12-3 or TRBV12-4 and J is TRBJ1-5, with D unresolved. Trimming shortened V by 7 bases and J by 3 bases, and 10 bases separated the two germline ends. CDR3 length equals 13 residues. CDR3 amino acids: CASTATPNQPQHF. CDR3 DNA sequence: TGTGCCAGCACCGCGACACCCAATCAGCCCCAGCATTTT.

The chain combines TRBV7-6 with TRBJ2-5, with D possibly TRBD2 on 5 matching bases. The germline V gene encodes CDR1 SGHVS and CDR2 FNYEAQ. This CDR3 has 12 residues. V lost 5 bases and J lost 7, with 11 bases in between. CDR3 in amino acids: CASSRSEGTQYF. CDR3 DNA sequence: TGTGCCAGCAGCCGGTCTGAGGGGACCCAGTACTTC.